The 2 T cell receptor beta chains below all came from one sample that was sequenced in a study of radiotherapy plus CTLA-4 blockade in lung cancer. TCRdb's table, derived via immunoSEQ multiplex PCR, lists solely in-frame clones and lacks some. The sample lists about 45,000 clones; about 67% were seen once. The sequenced sample was peripheral blood, obtained from a patient treated with radiotherapy plus ipilimumab. The source of these receptors is a human donor with non-small cell lung cancer who had a partial response to radiotherapy plus ipilimumab.

The chain carries TRBV29-1 and TRBJ1-4, with 10 bases fitting TRBD1. Germline values: CDR1 SQVTM, CDR2 ANQGSEA. The ends lost 3 bases at V and 8 bases at J; junction bases unmatched: 3. The CDR3 covers 13 residues. The CDR3 DNA reads TGCAGCGTTGACGAGACAGGGGGCGAAAAACTGTTTTTT. Translated, it gives CSVDETGGEKLFF. Full variable domain (remainder filled in from reference TRBV29-1 and TRBJ1-4): SAVISQKPSRDICQRGTSLTIQCQVDSQVTMMFWYRQQPGQSLTLIATANQGSEATYESGFVIDKFPISRPNLTFSTLTVSNMSPEDSSIYLCSVDETGGEKLFFGSGTQLSVL.

The chain couples TRBV2 to TRBJ2-3; D perhaps matches TRBD1 (6 bases). The ends were cut back, 4 bases at V and 2 bases at J, with 16 bases in the middle. This CDR3 has 16 amino acids. CDR1 is SNHLY, CDR2 FYNNEI, per germline. CDR3 sequence reads: CASSADRTAITDTQYF. The DNA for the CDR3 is TGTGCCAGCAGTGCGGATCGGACAGCGATCACAGATACGCAGTATTTT.